This is a list of T cell receptor beta chains from one sample in a study of T-cell memory formation after mild COVID-19. TCRdb itself ran the 5' RACE reads through MiXCR, one entry per CDR3 protein. In the table there are about 240,000 distinct CDR3 sequences, roughly 10% of which are singletons. What was sequenced was PBMCs or a T cell subset sorted from them (not recorded which). The receptor source for this set is a man between 18 and 35 years old who had mild COVID-19 (a few samples of this study predate the infection). Cell type and time point are not known. Both conserved end residues are part of each CDR3. D genes are given only for firm matches. Clone size is not always given. Where it is, it says once, few, many or a class for expanded clones.

V	D	size	J	DNA	CDR3
TRBV18	NA	many	TRBJ1-5	TGTGCCAGCTCTATCACAGGACTGAATCAGCCCCAGCATTTT	CASSITGLNQPQHF
TRBV6-2/TRBV6-3	NA	few	TRBJ2-7	TGTGCCAGCAGTCAGGGCGGGTACATTCGGAACGAGCAGTACTTC	CASSQGGYIRNEQYF
TRBV7-2	TRBD2	few	TRBJ2-3	TGTGCCAGCAGCTTTCTAGCGGGGGTTAGCACAGATACGCAGTATTTT	CASSFLAGVSTDTQYF
TRBV20-1	NA	NA	TRBJ2-1	TGCAGTGCTAGCGGGGGGCATGGAAATGAGCAGTTCTTC	CSASGGHGNEQFF
TRBV3-1	NA	few	TRBJ2-5	TGTGCCAGCAGCCAAATCGGACAGCGGCAAGAGACCCAGTACTTC	CASSQIGQRQETQYF
TRBV6-2/TRBV6-3	NA	NA	TRBJ2-2	TGTGCCAGCAGCACCTCGGGGGAAACCGGGGAGCTGTTTTTT	CASSTSGETGELFF
TRBV5-1	TRBD2	NA	TRBJ2-1	TGCGCCAGCAGCATGGGGACTAGCGGGGGGGGCGATGAGCAGTTCTTC	CASSMGTSGGGDEQFF
TRBV3-1	NA	few	TRBJ1-2	TGTGCCAGCAGCCAAGGCAGGGTGGATGGCTACACCTTC	CASSQGRVDGYTF
TRBV7-9	NA	NA	TRBJ2-1	TGTGCCAGCAGCTTAAGGCTAGGTACAGCCCGGAACAATGAGCAGTTCTTC	CASSLRLGTARNNEQFF
TRBV5-1	TRBD1	NA	TRBJ1-2	TGCGCCAGCAGCAAAGACAGGGGTATAGGTGGCTACACCTTC	CASSKDRGIGGYTF
TRBV5-1	NA	few	TRBJ2-3	TGCGCCAGCAGCTTGGTACAGGGAAGCGTCGATACGCAGTATTTT	CASSLVQGSVDTQYF
TRBV18	NA	few	TRBJ1-1	TGTGCCAGCTCACCAGGGGTCCTTGGGGGGAGGACTGAAGCTTTCTTT	CASSPGVLGGRTEAFF
TRBV7-9	TRBD1	few	TRBJ2-3	TGTGCCAGCTCTCGGGACAGGGCCACAGATACGCAGTATTTT	CASSRDRATDTQYF
TRBV5-1	TRBD1	many	TRBJ2-4	TGCGCCAGCAGCTTAGACAGGGGGGACATTCAGTACTTC	CASSLDRGDIQYF
TRBV5-1	NA	NA	TRBJ2-3	TGCGCCAGCAGCCCTGGCGGGGACACAGATACGCAGTATTTT	CASSPGGDTDTQYF
TRBV15	NA	NA	TRBJ2-3	TGTGCCACCAGCAGAGACTTCACCGGGAGCACAGATACGCAGTATTTT	CATSRDFTGSTDTQYF
TRBV6-5	NA	NA	TRBJ1-5	TGTGCCAGCAGTTACTCCTCCGGGAGCCGGCCCCAGCATTTT	CASSYSSGSRPQHF
TRBV28	NA	few	TRBJ2-7	TGTGCCAGCAGCCCCCCGGCCGGATCCTCCTACGAGCAGTACTTC	CASSPPAGSSYEQYF
TRBV10-3	NA	NA	TRBJ1-1	TGTGCCATCACCTCGACAGTGAACACTGAAGCTTTCTTT	CAITSTVNTEAFF
TRBV27	TRBD1	many	TRBJ1-6	TGTGCCAGCAGTCGACGATCCGGGACAGGGGATTCACCCCTCCACTTT	CASSRRSGTGDSPLHF
TRBV11-2	NA	NA	TRBJ2-7	TGTGCCAGCAGCTTAGTCAGGGCTGTTGCGCAGTACTTC	CASSLVRAVAQYF
TRBV5-1	NA	NA	TRBJ2-7	TGCGCCAGCAGCTTGGCGGCCGCCGCTGCGATCTCCTACGAGCAGTACTTC	CASSLAAAAAISYEQYF
TRBV19	NA	NA	TRBJ1-5	TGTGCCAGTAGTCCCGTGGTGGGGGAGCCCCAGCATTTT	CASSPVVGEPQHF
TRBV6-2/TRBV6-3	TRBD1	NA	TRBJ1-5	TGTGCCAGCAGTGTATACCTCTTGACAGGGAGTAAGAGCAATCAGCCCCAGCATTTT	CASSVYLLTGSKSNQPQHF
TRBV6-1	TRBD1	NA	TRBJ1-6	TGTGCCAGCAGTGTGGGACAGGGCGGGAATTCACCCCTCCACTTT	CASSVGQGGNSPLHF
TRBV10-3	TRBD2	few	TRBJ2-5	TGTGCCATTGCACTAGCGGCCAGGGAGACCCAGTACTTC	CAIALAARETQYF
TRBV20-1	TRBD1	few	TRBJ2-4	TGCAGTGCGGACAGGGTGGACAAAAACATTCAGTACTTC	CSADRVDKNIQYF
TRBV4-3	NA	few	TRBJ2-3	TGCGCCAGCAGCCAAGTGGGAGCGAGCACAGATACGCAGTATTTT	CASSQVGASTDTQYF
TRBV12-3/TRBV12-4	NA	NA	TRBJ2-3	TGTGCCAGCAGACTAAGGGGTGGGACAACTAGCACAGATACGCAGTATTTT	CASRLRGGTTSTDTQYF
TRBV20-1	TRBD1	few	TRBJ2-5	TGCAGTGCCCTCCGGACAGGGGGCTACCAAGAGACCCAGTACTTC	CSALRTGGYQETQYF
TRBV20-1	NA	few	TRBJ1-1	TGCAGTGCTAGAGAGATGGATCGGAACACTGAAGCTTTCTTT	CSAREMDRNTEAFF
TRBV25-1	TRBD1	many	TRBJ2-2	TGTGCCAGCAGTGCTCCCCATGGGACAGCGAACACCGGGGAGCTGTTTTTT	CASSAPHGTANTGELFF
TRBV7-2	NA	few	TRBJ2-3	TGTGCCAGCAGCTTAGCAGCGACTAGCACAGATACGCAGTATTTT	CASSLAATSTDTQYF
TRBV7-2	TRBD2	NA	TRBJ2-3	TGTGCCAGCAGTCCTACTAGCGGGGGTTTCACAGATACGCAGTATTTT	CASSPTSGGFTDTQYF
TRBV29-1	TRBD2	NA	TRBJ2-3	TGCAGCGTTGGTGGGGGGGAGACAGATACGCAGTATTTT	CSVGGGETDTQYF
TRBV5-1	NA	NA	TRBJ2-5	TGCGCCAGCAGCAGATCCGAAGAGACCCAGTACTTC	CASSRSEETQYF
TRBV11-2	TRBD1	few	TRBJ2-3	TGTGCCAGCACCACCGGGACAGGGGTTTCAGATACGCAGTATTTT	CASTTGTGVSDTQYF
TRBV6-1	NA	NA	TRBJ2-1	TGTGCCAGGGGGAGTGGGCCAAGTTACAATGAGCAGTTCTTC	CARGSGPSYNEQFF
TRBV4-3	NA	NA	TRBJ2-5	TGCGCCAGCAGCCAAGCGAGGACGGAGACCCAGTACTTC	CASSQARTETQYF
TRBV7-9	NA	few	TRBJ1-2	TGTGCCAGCAGCTTAGAGCTAGCTAACTATGGCTACACCTTC	CASSLELANYGYTF
TRBV5-5	NA	many	TRBJ1-6	TGTGCCAGCAGCCCGGACAGATATTCACCCCTCCACTTT	CASSPDRYSPLHF
TRBV5-6	NA	few	TRBJ1-2	TGTGCCAGCACCGCGGGGTTCCATGGCTACACCTTC	CASTAGFHGYTF
TRBV12-3/TRBV12-4	TRBD2	few	TRBJ2-1	TGTGCCAGCGGCCAGACTAGCCGCTACAATGAGCAGTTCTTC	CASGQTSRYNEQFF
TRBV25-1	NA	many	TRBJ1-4	TGTGCCAGCAGTGATATACAGTCTAATGAAAAACTGTTTTTT	CASSDIQSNEKLFF
TRBV6-2/TRBV6-3	NA	NA	TRBJ2-2	TGTGCCAGCAGTTTACAGTCTTACACCGGGGAGCTGTTTTTT	CASSLQSYTGELFF
TRBV27	NA	many	TRBJ2-2	TGTGCCTGCTCGTCCGCGAACACCGGGGAGCTGTTTTTT	CACSSANTGELFF
TRBV2	NA	NA	TRBJ1-5	TGTGCCAGCAGTGAGGGGGGCCAGCCCCAGCATTTT	CASSEGGQPQHF